This TCR beta chain was retrieved from a study of blood T cell repertoires in COVID-19. For the study at large: Material from acute and convalescent COVID-19 was sourced from the United States, Italy and Spain. Nucleic acid was either cDNA or gDNA, and it came from T cells, B-cell-depleted T cells, or PBMCs.

J was trimmed by 7 bases and V by 1 base; bases with no gene match: 12. The CDR3 runs to 17 residues. CDR1 and CDR2 (germline): MNHEY, SMNVEV (reference sequence). As originally analysed: Amplification of reference gene primers was used by the study to estimate nucleated cell counts. Clones were sequenced by immunoSEQ multiplex PCR, and TCRdb holds only the in-frame ones, with some missing. Clone size and the V and J calls come from that table; the DNA yielded D and trimming. Among about 200,000 clones listed, roughly 90% were seen once. The sequence was obtained from a middle-aged woman who had recovered from COVID-19. Sequenced material: peripheral blood. The chain joins TRBV27 to TRBJ1-5; 8 positions match TRBD1. This CDR3 reads CASSLYPGQGASQPQHF. The CDR3 DNA follows: TGTGCCAGCAGTTTATACCCGGGGCAGGGGGCAAGCCAGCCCCAGCATTTT.